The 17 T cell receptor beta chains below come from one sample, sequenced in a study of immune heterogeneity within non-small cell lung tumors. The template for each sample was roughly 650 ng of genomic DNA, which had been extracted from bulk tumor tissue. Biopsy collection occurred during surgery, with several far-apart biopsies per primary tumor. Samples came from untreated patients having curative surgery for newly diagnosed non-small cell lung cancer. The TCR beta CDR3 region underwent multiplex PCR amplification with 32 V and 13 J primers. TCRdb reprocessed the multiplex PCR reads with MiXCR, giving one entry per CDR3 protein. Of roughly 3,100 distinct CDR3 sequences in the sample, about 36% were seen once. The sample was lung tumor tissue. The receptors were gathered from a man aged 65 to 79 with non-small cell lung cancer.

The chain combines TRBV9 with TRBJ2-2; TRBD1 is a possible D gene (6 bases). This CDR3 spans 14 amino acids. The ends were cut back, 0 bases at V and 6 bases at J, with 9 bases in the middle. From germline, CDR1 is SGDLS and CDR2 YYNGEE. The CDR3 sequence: CASSVGGPPGELFF. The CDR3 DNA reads TGTGCCAGCAGCGTAGGGGGGCCGCCCGGGGAGCTGTTTTTT.

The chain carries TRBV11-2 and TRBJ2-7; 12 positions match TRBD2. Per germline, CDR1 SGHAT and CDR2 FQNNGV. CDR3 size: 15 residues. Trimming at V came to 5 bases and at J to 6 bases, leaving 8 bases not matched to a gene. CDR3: CASSQLTSGRTEQYF. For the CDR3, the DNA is TGTGCCAGCAGCCAACTTACTAGCGGGAGGACCGAGCAGTACTTC.

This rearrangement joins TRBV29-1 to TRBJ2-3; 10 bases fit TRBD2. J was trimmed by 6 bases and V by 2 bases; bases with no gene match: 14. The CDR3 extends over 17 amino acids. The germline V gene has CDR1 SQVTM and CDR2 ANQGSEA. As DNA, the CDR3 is TGCAGCGTTGAAATCGTCTTCAGCGGGAGGGCCGGGGATACGCAGTATTTT. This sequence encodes CSVEIVFSGRAGDTQYF.

The CDR3 is CSASKGREGYEQYF. The CDR3 bases are TGCAGTGCTAGTAAGGGGCGGGAAGGCTACGAGCAGTACTTC. The chain joins TRBV20-1 to TRBJ2-7; possibly TRBD2 for D (6 bases). Trimming stripped 3 bases from V and 3 bases from J, with 15 bases between. Per the germline V gene, CDR1 is DFQATT and CDR2 is SNEGSKA (reference sequence). The CDR3 sequence is 14 residues long.

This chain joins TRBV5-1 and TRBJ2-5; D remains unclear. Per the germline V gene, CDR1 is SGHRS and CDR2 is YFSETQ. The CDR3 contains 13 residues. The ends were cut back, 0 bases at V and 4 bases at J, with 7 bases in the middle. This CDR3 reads CASSLGRAETQYF. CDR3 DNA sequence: TGCGCCAGCAGCTTGGGTAGGGCAGAGACCCAGTACTTC.

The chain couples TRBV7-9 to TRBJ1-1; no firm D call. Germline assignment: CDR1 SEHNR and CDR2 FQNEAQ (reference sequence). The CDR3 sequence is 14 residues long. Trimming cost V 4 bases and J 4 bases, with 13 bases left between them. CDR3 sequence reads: CASSSSLLGTEAFF. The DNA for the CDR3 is TGTGCCAGCAGCTCCTCACTCTTGGGCACTGAAGCTTTCTTT.

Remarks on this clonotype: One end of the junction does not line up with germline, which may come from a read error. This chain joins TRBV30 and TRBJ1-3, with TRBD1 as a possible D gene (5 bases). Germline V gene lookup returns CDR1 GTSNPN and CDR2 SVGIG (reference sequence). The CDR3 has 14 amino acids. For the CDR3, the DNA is TGCGCCTGGAGTGTTGCAGGGACCCAAAACACCATATATTTT. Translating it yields CAWSVAGTQNTIYF.

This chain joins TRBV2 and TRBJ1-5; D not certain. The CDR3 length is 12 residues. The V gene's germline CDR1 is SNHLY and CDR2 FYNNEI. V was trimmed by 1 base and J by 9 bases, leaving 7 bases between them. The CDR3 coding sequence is TGTGCCAGCAGTGAAGACGGATGGCCCCAGCATTTT. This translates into CASSEDGWPQHF.

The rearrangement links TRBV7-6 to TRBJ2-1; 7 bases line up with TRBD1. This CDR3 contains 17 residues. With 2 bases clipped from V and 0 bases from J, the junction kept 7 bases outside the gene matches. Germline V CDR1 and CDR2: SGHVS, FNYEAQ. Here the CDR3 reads CASSLTTGDSSYNEQFF. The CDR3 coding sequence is TGTGCCAGCAGCTTAACAACAGGGGACAGCTCCTACAATGAGCAGTTCTTC.

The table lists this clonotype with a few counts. The CDR3 region is CSARAPAGSGNEQFF. CDR3 sequence (DNA): TGCAGTGCTAGAGCCCCCGCGGGGTCTGGGAATGAGCAGTTCTTC. This chain links TRBV20-1 with TRBJ2-1; possibly TRBD2 for D (6 bases). The germline V gene has CDR1 DFQATT and CDR2 SNEGSKA (reference sequence). V was pared by 1 base and J by 7 bases, with 17 bases between. This CDR3 contains 15 residues.

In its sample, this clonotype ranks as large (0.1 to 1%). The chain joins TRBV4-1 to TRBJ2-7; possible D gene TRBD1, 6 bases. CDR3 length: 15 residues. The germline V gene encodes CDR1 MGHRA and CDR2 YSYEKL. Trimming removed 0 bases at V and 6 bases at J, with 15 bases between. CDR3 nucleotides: TGCGCCAGCAGCCAAGATCGGCAGGGGTGGGCCGAGCAGTACTTC. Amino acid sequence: CASSQDRQGWAEQYF.

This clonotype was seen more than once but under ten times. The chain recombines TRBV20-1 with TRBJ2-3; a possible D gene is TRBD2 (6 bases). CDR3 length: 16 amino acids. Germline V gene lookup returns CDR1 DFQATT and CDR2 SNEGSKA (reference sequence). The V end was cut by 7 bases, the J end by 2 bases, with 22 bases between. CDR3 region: CSGGIDRRETTDTQYF. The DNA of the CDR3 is TGCAGTGGAGGTATAGATAGGCGGGAAACCACAGATACGCAGTATTTT.

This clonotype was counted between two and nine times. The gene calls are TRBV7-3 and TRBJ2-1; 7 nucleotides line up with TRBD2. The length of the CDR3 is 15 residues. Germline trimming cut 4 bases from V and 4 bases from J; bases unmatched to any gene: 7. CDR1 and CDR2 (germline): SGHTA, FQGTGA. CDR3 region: CASSSEAGRYNEQFF. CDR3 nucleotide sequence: TGTGCCAGCAGCTCCGAAGCGGGAAGATACAATGAGCAGTTCTTC.

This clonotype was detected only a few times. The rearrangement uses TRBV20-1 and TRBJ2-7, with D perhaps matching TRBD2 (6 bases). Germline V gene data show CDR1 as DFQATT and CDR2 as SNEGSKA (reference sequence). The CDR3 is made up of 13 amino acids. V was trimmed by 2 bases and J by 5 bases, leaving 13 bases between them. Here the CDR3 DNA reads TGCAGTGCTAGACATGGGGGGAGGAACGAGCAGTACTTC. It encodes CSARHGGRNEQYF.

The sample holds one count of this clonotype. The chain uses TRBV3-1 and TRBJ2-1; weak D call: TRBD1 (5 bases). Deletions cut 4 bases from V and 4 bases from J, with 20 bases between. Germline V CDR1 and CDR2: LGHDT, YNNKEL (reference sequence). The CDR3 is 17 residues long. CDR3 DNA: TGTGCCAGCAGCCGGAATTTCCAGGGAATAAAATACAATGAGCAGTTCTTC. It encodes CASSRNFQGIKYNEQFF.

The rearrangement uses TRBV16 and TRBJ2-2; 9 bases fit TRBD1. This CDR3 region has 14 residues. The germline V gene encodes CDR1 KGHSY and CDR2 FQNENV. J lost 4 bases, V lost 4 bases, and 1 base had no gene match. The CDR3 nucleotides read TGTGCCAGCAGCCGGGACAGGGCCACCGGGGAGCTGTTTTTT. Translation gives CASSRDRATGELFF.

CDR3 sequence (DNA): TGTGCCAGCAGCTTGAAAAACAGCGGGAATGGCTACACCTTC. This gives the protein CASSLKNSGNGYTF. This rearrangement joins TRBV5-6 to TRBJ1-2; the D is unclear. The V gene's germline CDR1 is SGHDT and CDR2 YYEEEE. This CDR3 is 14 amino acids long. The V end was cut by 1 base, the J end by 6 bases, with 13 bases between.